This T cell receptor (beta chain) was captured in a study of regulatory T cells in long-lasting Graves disease. Study details: Graves' cases, newly diagnosed, had used antithyroid drugs under 3 months.

In its sample, this clonotype was seen many times. Specified time point: newly diagnosed GD, antithyroid drugs for less than 3 months. Isolated PBMC RNA provided the starting material for the TCR library. Investigators report Graves' disease was diagnosed under American Thyroid Association guidelines. Arm-PCR of CDR3 regions and iRepertoire HTBI primers were the basis on which TCR beta libraries were built. TCRdb re-derived calls from the multiplex PCR reads in MiXCR, one entry per CDR3 protein. This table has roughly 400,000 distinct CDR3 sequences, 14% to 15% appearing once. The sample was also linked to a second study, of T cells in Graves' hyperthyroidism and ophthalmopathy.

The source is a woman in her thirties or forties with Graves disease. This specimen was peripheral blood mononuclear cells (PBMCs), taken at new diagnosis, from a patient treated with antithyroid drugs.

CDR3 in DNA: TGTGCCAGCAGCTCACCGGGACCCCCGAGCCCCTACGAGCAGTACTTC. This sequence encodes CASSSPGPPSPYEQYF. The chain joins TRBV12-3 or TRBV12-4 to TRBJ2-7; either TRBD1 or TRBD2 may supply D (5 bases each). The CDR3 spans 16 residues. V was trimmed by 6 bases and J by 2 bases, leaving 20 bases between them.